Listed below are T cell receptor beta chains from one sample, sequenced in a study of cytomegalovirus exposure and HLA in healthy donors. TCRdb's table, derived via immunoSEQ multiplex PCR, lists solely in-frame clones and lacks some. The sample lists tens of thousands of clones, roughly 97% seen once, with 2% to 2.5% in the top ten. Sequenced: PBMCs. The receptors originated from a man younger than 35 in good health and CMV-seronegative. Both conserved end residues are part of each CDR3. The D gene is left open where the match is weak. Expanded clones are given a class, and other clones once, few, many or no size at all.

TRBD2	TRBV5-1	.	TRBJ2-7	TGCGCCAGCAGCTTGGAACCCCGGGGGGGCTACGAGCAGTACTTC	CASSLEPRGGYEQYF
.	TRBV28	.	TRBJ1-2	TGTGCCAGCAGTGTTACGGAGGATGGCTACACCTTC	CASSVTEDGYTF
TRBD1	TRBV5-1	.	TRBJ2-2	TGCGCCAGCAGCTTGGCCCCGACTGACAGGGGGCGGGGGGAGCTGTTTTTT	CASSLAPTDRGRGELFF
TRBD1	TRBV28	.	TRBJ2-7	TGTGCCAGCAGTTACAGGGGGATCTACGAGCAGTACTTC	CASSYRGIYEQYF
.	TRBV18	.	TRBJ1-2	TGTGCCAGCTCACCAAAGTTTGGAGAATTCGACTATGGCTACACCTTC	CASSPKFGEFDYGYTF
.	TRBV11-3	.	TRBJ1-2	TGTGCCAGCAGCTTATACAGAAACAATGGCTACACCTTC	CASSLYRNNGYTF
TRBD1	TRBV30	.	TRBJ2-2	TGTGCCTGGAGAAGGCGGGGGACAGGGACCACCGGGGAGCTGTTTTTT	CAWRRRGTGTTGELFF
.	TRBV21-1	.	TRBJ2-1	TGTGCCAGCAGCAAAAGCGGGAGGGCCAATGAGCAGTTCTTC	CASSKSGRANEQFF
.	TRBV7-9	.	TRBJ2-1	TGTGCCAGCAGCTTAGAGAGGGAGCAGTTCTTC	CASSLEREQFF
.	TRBV11-2	.	TRBJ1-6	TGTGCCAGCAGCGGAAACGGTGGGCAGGGTAATTCACCCCTCCACTTT	CASSGNGGQGNSPLHF
.	TRBV5-5	.	TRBJ2-2	TGTGCCAGCAGCTTAAGGGGGACGGATAACACCGGGGAGCTGTTTTTT	CASSLRGTDNTGELFF
TRBD1	TRBV27	.	TRBJ2-5	TGTGCCAGCAGTTCAAACAGGGGATTAGCTCCAAGTCGAGAGACCCAGTACTTC	CASSSNRGLAPSRETQYF
TRBD2	TRBV12-5	.	TRBJ2-1	TGTGCTAGTGCTGGACTAGCGGGAGTTAGCTACAATGAGCAGTTCTTC	CASAGLAGVSYNEQFF
.	TRBV28	.	TRBJ1-1	TGTGCCAGCAGTTTAATCTCCTCCCGGAACACTGAAGCTTTCTTT	CASSLISSRNTEAFF
.	TRBV10-1	once	TRBJ2-3	TGCGCCAGCAGTGGGCAGGTCAGCACAGATACGCAGTATTTT	CASSGQVSTDTQYF
.	TRBV11-2	.	TRBJ1-2	TGTGCCAGCAGCTTAGATTCTCGGGTTACTAACTATGGCTACACCTTC	CASSLDSRVTNYGYTF
.	TRBV6-5	.	TRBJ1-5	TGTGCCAGCTCCCAAAGGGGTGGCAATCAGCCCCAGCATTTT	CASSQRGGNQPQHF
.	TRBV28	once	TRBJ2-7	TGTGCCAGCAGTTCTGCGCTGTCGACCTACGAGCAGTACTTC	CASSSALSTYEQYF
.	TRBV5-1	.	TRBJ1-2	TGCGCCAGCAGCTTGGCGGCCTCGAGCGCTGGCTACACCTTC	CASSLAASSAGYTF
.	TRBV11-3	.	TRBJ1-1	TGTGCCAGCAGCTCAAATCGACAGGTTGAAGCTTTCTTT	CASSSNRQVEAFF
.	TRBV5-4	.	TRBJ1-1	TGTGCCAGCAGCCCCCGCAGTATGAACACTGAAGCTTTCTTT	CASSPRSMNTEAFF
.	TRBV5-4	.	TRBJ1-1	TGTGCCAGCAGCGGACACAGGGATGAAGCTTTCTTT	CASSGHRDEAFF
.	TRBV6-5	.	TRBJ2-3	TGTGCCAGCAGTTACGGTAGCGTCGCAGATACGCAGTATTTT	CASSYGSVADTQYF
.	TRBV5-5	.	TRBJ2-6	TGTGCCAGCAGCTCACAGGGTACAGGGGCCAACGTCCTGACTTTC	CASSSQGTGANVLTF
.	TRBV27	.	TRBJ1-4	TGTGCCAGCAGGGTGGACGGGGATAATGAAAAACTGTTTTTT	CASRVDGDNEKLFF
TRBD2	TRBV4-1	.	TRBJ2-4	TGCGCCAGCAGCCAGGAGGGACTAGCCCTAGCCAAAAACATTCAGTACTTC	CASSQEGLALAKNIQYF
.	TRBV6-6	.	TRBJ1-1	TGTGCCAGCAGTTCACACAGGGCGGAAGCTTTCTTT	CASSSHRAEAFF
TRBD1	TRBV19	.	TRBJ1-2	TGTGCCAGTAGAGGACAGGGGGTTAACTATGGCTACACCTTC	CASRGQGVNYGYTF
.	TRBV11-2	.	TRBJ1-2	TGTGCCAGCAGCTTAGGACATAACTATGGCTACACCTTC	CASSLGHNYGYTF
TRBD1	TRBV27	.	TRBJ1-1	TGTGCCAGCAGTTCCTATGGGACAGGAGGCACTGAAGCTTTCTTT	CASSSYGTGGTEAFF
TRBD1	TRBV6-6	.	TRBJ2-7	TGTGCCAGCAGTCGACTCGGACAGGGGGCCGACGAGCAGTACTTC	CASSRLGQGADEQYF
.	TRBV30	.	TRBJ1-2	TGTGCCTGGAGTGGGCCCTATGGCTACACCTTC	CAWSGPYGYTF
TRBD2	TRBV5-4	.	TRBJ2-1	TGTGCCACCATGCTGGGAGCGGGAGGAGGAAGGAATGAGCAGTTCTTC	CATMLGAGGGRNEQFF
TRBD1	TRBV7-9	.	TRBJ1-1	TGTGCCAGCAGCTCGAACAGGGGGAACACTGAAGCTTTCTTT	CASSSNRGNTEAFF
.	TRBV2	.	TRBJ2-2	TGTGCCAGCAGTGTGGCGGCGAACACCGGGGAGCTGTTTTTT	CASSVAANTGELFF
.	TRBV7-9	.	TRBJ1-1	TGTGCCAGCAGCTTAGAAGGGACATTTGAAGCTTTCTTT	CASSLEGTFEAFF
.	TRBV11-3	.	TRBJ2-7	TGTGCCAGCAGCTTACGTGAGACCTACGAGCAGTACTTC	CASSLRETYEQYF
.	TRBV6-5	.	TRBJ1-3	TGTGCCAGCAGGGGTCGACAGGCTGGAAACACCATATATTTT	CASRGRQAGNTIYF
TRBD2	TRBV29-1	.	TRBJ2-1	TGCAGCGTCCCACTAGCGGGAAGGTACAATGAGCAGTTCTTC	CSVPLAGRYNEQFF
.	TRBV5-3	.	TRBJ1-2	TGTGCCAGAAGCTTGGGCAGGGTCTATGGCTACACCTTC	CARSLGRVYGYTF
.	TRBV2	.	TRBJ2-1	TGTGCCAGCAGTGAATTCGGGATAGCGACCTACAATGAGCAGTTCTTC	CASSEFGIATYNEQFF
.	TRBV9	.	TRBJ2-1	TGTGCCAGCAGCGCATTGGCGGGACTCTCCTACAATGAGCAGTTCTTC	CASSALAGLSYNEQFF
.	TRBV30	.	TRBJ1-5	TGTGCCTGGAGTGTACGGGGGGTCCAGCCCCAGCATTTT	CAWSVRGVQPQHF
.	TRBV6-1	.	TRBJ1-2	TGTGCCAGCAGTGAGAGACAGCAATATGGCTACACCTTC	CASSERQQYGYTF
TRBD1	TRBV18	.	TRBJ1-1	TGTGCCAGCTCACCAGGGACAGGGTACACTGAAGCTTTCTTT	CASSPGTGYTEAFF
.	TRBV7-2	.	TRBJ2-1	TGTGCCAGCAGTTGGATAGCGGATTCCTACAATGAGCAGTTCTTC	CASSWIADSYNEQFF